This T cell receptor beta chain was recovered during a study of OX40 agonist ivuxolimab in advanced cancers. Produced via immunoSEQ multiplex PCR; TCRdb's table is partial and in-frame only. The sample holds tens of thousands of clones, about nine tenths seen once. In regard to this clone: The target antigen is unknown.

Whole-study results and caveats: Expanded clones were, on average, more numerous among CD8+ T cells than CD4+.

The source of this sequence is an adult with an advanced solid tumor such as melanoma, head and neck, liver or kidney cancer. The specimen was CD4+ or CD8+ T cells sorted from blood, collected in a trial of the OX40 agonist ivuxolimab.

CDR3 sequence: CASSADRSYGYTF. CDR3 in DNA: TGTGCCAGCAGTGCCGACAGGAGCTATGGCTACACCTTC. The rearrangement links TRBV6-1 to TRBJ1-2, with a possible D match to TRBD1 (6 bases). The CDR3 runs to 13 residues. The germline gives CDR1 MNHNS, CDR2 SASEGT. V lost 4 bases, J lost 4 bases, and 10 bases lay in between.